The 27 T cell receptor beta chains reported below all come from one sample, sequenced in a study of shared clonotypes between healthy human individuals. The assay was immunoSEQ multiplex PCR, and TCRdb's table has in-frame clones only and misses some. The table has around 180,000 clones, 85% to 95% seen once. Sample: naive CD4+ T cells sorted from blood. Subset in this sample: CD45RA+ positively selected. The receptors come from a woman aged 25 to 39 in good health.

CDR3 residues: CAYLPPGARRNSPLHF. DNA for the CDR3: TGTGCCTACCTCCCACCGGGGGCCAGGAGGAATTCACCCCTCCACTTT. The V gene is TRBV30, the J gene TRBJ1-6; a weak D match, TRBD1 (6 bases). Germline V gene data show CDR1 as GTSNPN and CDR2 as SVGIG (reference sequence). The CDR3 extends over 16 amino acids. V was pared by 7 bases and J by 7 bases, with 23 bases between.

Notes on this clone: Other DNA sequences from this sample encode an identical CDR3 as well. V is TRBV18 and J is TRBJ2-5, with D possibly matching TRBD2 (5 bases). TRBJ2-7 matches the DNA end more closely, so the J call is doubtful. The germline CDR1 and CDR2 sequences are KGHSH and LQKENI. The CDR3 spans 11 residues. This CDR3 is CASSPGDEQYF. Here the CDR3 DNA reads TGTGCCAGCTCACCGGGAGACGAGCAGTACTTC.

The gene calls are TRBV27 and TRBJ2-6; D is undetermined. This CDR3 region has 15 residues. V shed 4 bases and J shed 0 bases, with 7 bases lying between them. Looked up from germline, CDR1 is MNHEY and CDR2 is SMNVEV (reference sequence). The CDR3 sequence: CASSSSNSGANVLTF. CDR3 bases: TGTGCCAGCAGTTCGTCGAACTCTGGGGCCAACGTCCTGACTTTC. The entire variable domain, with the rest obtained from reference TRBV27 and TRBJ2-6, is as follows: EAQVTQNPRYLITVTGKKLTVTCSQNMNHEYMSWYRQDPGLGLRQIYYSMNVEVTDKGDVPEGYKVSRKEKRNFPLILESPSPNQTSLYFCASSSSNSGANVLTFGAGSRLTVL.

The V call is TRBV28, the J call TRBJ1-2; weak D call: TRBD1 (5 bases). The CDR3 loop spans 15 amino acids. In germline, CDR1 is MDHEN, CDR2 SYDVKM. The V end was cut by 6 bases, the J end by 0 bases, with 14 bases between. The CDR3 region has the DNA TGTGCCAGCAGCAACTCAGGGCCTCCTAACTATGGCTACACCTTC. Its translation: CASSNSGPPNYGYTF.

The V and J genes are TRBV5-1 and TRBJ2-7; 11 bases fit TRBD1. CDR3 length: 16 amino acids. With 1 base clipped from V and 6 bases from J, the junction kept 9 bases outside the gene matches. Per the germline V gene, CDR1 is SGHRS and CDR2 is YFSETQ. CDR3: CASSLTPGQGGSEQYF. CDR3 DNA: TGCGCCAGCAGCTTGACCCCGGGACAGGGGGGCTCCGAGCAGTACTTC.

This rearrangement joins TRBV2 to TRBJ2-5; no clear D. Gene TRBJ2-7 matches the end of the DNA better, so the J call may be wrong. CDR1 SNHLY and CDR2 FYNNEI come from the germline V gene. The CDR3 extends over 15 amino acids. This chain's CDR3 is CASTPARSRSYEQYF. The CDR3 DNA reads TGTGCCAGCACACCCGCGCGGTCACGCTCCTACGAGCAGTACTTC.

A word on this clone: In the same sample, other DNA sequences code for this CDR3. This chain's CDR3 is CASSWGNQPQHF. CDR3 nucleotide sequence: TGTGCCAGCAGTTGGGGCAATCAGCCCCAGCATTTT. This sequence joins TRBV28 and TRBJ1-5; D is uncertain. Germline V lookup: CDR1 MDHEN, CDR2 SYDVKM. CDR3 length equals 12 residues. V lost 4 bases to trimming and J lost 2 bases, with 3 bases between them.

This clone was seen a single time. CDR3 loop: CAWSGFLWGALNEKLFF. CDR3 bases: TGTGCCTGGAGTGGATTCCTTTGGGGGGCTCTTAATGAAAAACTGTTTTTT. The chain links TRBV30 to TRBJ1-4, with TRBD1 as a possible D gene (6 bases). The CDR3 runs 17 residues. Trimming cost V 1 base and J 4 bases, with 19 bases left between them. Germline CDR1 and CDR2: GTSNPN and SVGIG (reference sequence).

The gene calls are TRBV7-9 and TRBJ2-5; 10 bases match TRBD2. The end of the DNA aligns better with TRBJ2-7, so the J call may be wrong. The CDR3 is 15 amino acids. Germline V gene sequence: CDR1 SEHNR, CDR2 FQNEAQ (reference sequence). The CDR3 bases are TGTGCCAGCAGCTTAGCGCTAGCGGGAGTCCACGAGCAGTACTTC. Translation: CASSLALAGVHEQYF.

The chain uses TRBV28 and TRBJ2-7; no reliable D call. Trimming stripped 6 bases from V and 2 bases from J, with 14 bases between. Germline CDR1 MDHEN, CDR2 SYDVKM. CDR3 length: 14 residues. CDR3 residues: CASRNRSTAYEQYF. The CDR3 bases are TGTGCCAGCAGAAACAGATCGACCGCCTACGAGCAGTACTTC.

The V and J genes are TRBV6-5 and TRBJ2-7; 7 bases align to TRBD1. J lost 6 bases, V lost 3 bases, and 14 bases had no gene match. This CDR3 region has 16 residues. CDR1 and CDR2 (germline): MNHEY, SVGAGI. The CDR3 protein is CASSYYGTAEGGEQYF. Written as DNA, the CDR3 is TGTGCCAGCAGTTATTACGGGACAGCAGAAGGAGGCGAGCAGTACTTC.

The V gene is TRBV28, the J gene TRBJ2-7, with 11 nucleotides matching TRBD2. J gave up 6 bases and V 5 bases, and 9 bases lay outside the gene matches. The CDR3 has 15 residues. Germline V lookup: CDR1 MDHEN, CDR2 SYDVKM. The CDR3 sequence is CASSLTLAGVSEQYF. CDR3 nucleotide sequence: TGTGCCAGCAGTCTAACACTAGCGGGAGTATCCGAGCAGTACTTC.

The genes are TRBV7-8 and TRBJ2-5; tentatively, D is TRBD2 (6 bases). V was clipped by 6 bases and J by 6 bases, with 17 bases between them. Germline-derived CDR1 and CDR2 are SGHVS and FQNEAQ. CDR3 length equals 14 residues. DNA of the CDR3: TGTGCCAGCAGTTTAAATAGCGGTCTGAAGACCCAGTACTTC. Protein product: CASSLNSGLKTQYF.

V and J are TRBV19 and TRBJ1-2; possibly TRBD1 for D (6 bases). This CDR3 has 14 residues. Germline CDR1 and CDR2: LNHDA and SQIVND (reference sequence). Deletions cut 7 bases from V and 4 bases from J, with 16 bases between. CDR3 region: CASIEGTSPYGYTF. CDR3 bases: TGTGCCAGTATCGAGGGGACAAGTCCCTATGGCTACACCTTC.

This chain connects TRBV11-1 to TRBJ1-4; D is unclear. CDR3 size: 14 residues. Germline lookup yields CDR1 SGHAT and CDR2 FQDESV (reference sequence). Trimming took 5 bases from V and 8 from J, leaving 15 bases between them. As DNA, the CDR3 is TGTGCCAGCAGCACGGGTCGCCGGCCGGAAAAACTGTTTTTT. This codes for CASSTGRRPEKLFF. The full variable domain, its missing parts supplied by reference TRBV11-1 and TRBJ1-4, is EAEVAQSPRYKITEKSQAVAFWCDPISGHATLYWYRQILGQGPELLVQFQDESVVDDSQLPKDRFSAERLKGVDSTLKIQPAELGDSAMYLCASSTGRRPEKLFFGSGTQLSVL.

The chain has TRBV6-5 and TRBJ2-7; possible D gene TRBD1, 6 bases. Trimming shortened V by 6 bases and J by 2 bases, and 11 bases separated the two germline ends. Germline assignment: CDR1 MNHEY and CDR2 SVGAGI. The CDR3 runs to 13 residues. CDR3 sequence (DNA): TGTGCCAGCAGCCCCGAGGGGGCCTACGAGCAGTACTTC. It is translated as CASSPEGAYEQYF.

Remarks on this clone: Germline is not matched at one junction end, which may reflect a read error. The chain couples TRBV7-9 to TRBJ2-7, with D possibly matching TRBD2 (6 bases). The germline V gene encodes CDR1 SEHNR and CDR2 FQNEAQ (reference sequence). The CDR3 extends over 14 amino acids. This chain's CDR3 is CASSLGGGAVATNF. Here the CDR3 DNA reads TGTGCCAGCAGCTTAGGGGGCGGGGCTGTCGCGACAAACTTC.

The chain uses TRBV5-1 and TRBJ2-5; maybe TRBD2 (6 bases). Trimming removed 1 base at V and 4 bases at J, with 14 bases between. Germline CDR1 is SGHRS and CDR2 is YFSETQ. This CDR3 is built from 15 residues. CDR3 bases: TGCGCCAGCAGCTTGTGGGGTGCGGAGGGAGAGACCCAGTACTTC. It encodes CASSLWGAEGETQYF. The full variable domain, its missing parts supplied by reference TRBV5-1 and TRBJ2-5, is KAGVTQTPRYLIKTRGQQVTLSCSPISGHRSVSWYQQTPGQGLQFLFEYFSETQRNKGNFPGRFSGRQFSNSRSEMNVSTLELGDSALYLCASSLWGAEGETQYFGPGTRLLVL.

The chain links TRBV5-1 to TRBJ1-1; tentatively, D is TRBD1 (5 bases). Germline V lookup: CDR1 SGHRS, CDR2 YFSETQ. CDR3 length: 13 residues. The V and J ends lost 7 bases and 1 base respectively, with 11 bases between them. CDR3: CASRQGGNTEAFF. As DNA, the CDR3 is TGCGCCAGCCGCCAGGGAGGGAACACTGAAGCTTTCTTT.

The count of this clone is one. J is TRBJ2-5 and V is TRBV6-1; the D gene is possibly TRBD2 (6 bases). Germline CDR1 reads MNHNS; CDR2 reads SASEGT. The germline V and J ends were trimmed by 8 bases and 3 bases, with 13 bases remaining between them. The CDR3 is 13 residues long. In DNA, the CDR3 is TGTGCCAGCTCGGGGACTCGAGAAGAGACCCAGTACTTC. This encodes CASSGTREETQYF.

The chain links TRBV27 to TRBJ1-5, with 8 bases aligning to TRBD1. V shed 5 bases and J 1 base; nucleotides not matched to a gene: 4. Looked up from germline, CDR1 is MNHEY and CDR2 is SMNVEV (reference sequence). This CDR3 is 15 amino acids long. CDR3 coding DNA: TGTGCCAGCAGTAATACAGGGGGGAGCAATCAGCCCCAGCATTTT. It codes for CASSNTGGSNQPQHF.

This clone was seen just once. The chain carries TRBV2 and TRBJ2-5; the match to TRBD2 covers 13 bases. J lost 4 bases, V lost 4 bases, and 3 bases had no gene match. The CDR3 spans 15 residues. From germline, CDR1 is SNHLY and CDR2 FYNNEI. The CDR3 is CASSGTSGSRETQYF. Here the CDR3 DNA reads TGTGCCAGCAGTGGGACTAGCGGGAGTCGAGAGACCCAGTACTTC.

The chain combines TRBV30 with TRBJ1-1, with no clear D. V was clipped by 1 base and J by 8 bases, with 14 bases between them. The CDR3 is 13 amino acids. CDR1 GTSNPN and CDR2 SVGIG come from the germline V gene (reference sequence). The CDR3 DNA reads as TGTGCCTGGAGTGCGGACGAGGTAAGGGAAGCTTTCTTT. Translating it yields CAWSADEVREAFF.

This chain connects TRBV11-2 to TRBJ1-5; D is perhaps TRBD1 (6 bases). The CDR3 is 15 amino acids. Germline V lookup: CDR1 SGHAT, CDR2 FQNNGV. V was pared by 1 base and J by 3 bases, with 10 bases between. The CDR3 DNA reads as TGTGCCAGCAGCTTAGCGGGACACCCCAATCAGCCCCAGCATTTT. This codes for CASSLAGHPNQPQHF.

V and J are TRBV5-1 and TRBJ2-7; 8 bases match TRBD1. CDR3 length: 17 amino acids. Germline V gives CDR1 SGHRS, CDR2 YFSETQ. The ends lost 0 bases at V and 3 bases at J; junction bases unmatched: 11. CDR3 in amino acids: CASSLGPDRVGGYEQYF. CDR3 nucleotide sequence: TGCGCCAGCAGCTTGGGGCCGGACAGGGTCGGGGGCTACGAGCAGTACTTC. Variable domain in full (rest from reference TRBV5-1 and TRBJ2-7): KAGVTQTPRYLIKTRGQQVTLSCSPISGHRSVSWYQQTPGQGLQFLFEYFSETQRNKGNFPGRFSGRQFSNSRSEMNVSTLELGDSALYLCASSLGPDRVGGYEQYFGPGTRLTVT.

This chain connects TRBV18 to TRBJ1-5; no clear D. Germline V CDR1 and CDR2: KGHSH, LQKENI. Trimming left V 4 bases short and J 3 bases short, with 7 bases between. The CDR3 has 13 residues. CDR3 in DNA: TGTGCCAGCTCACTAGCGAACAATCAGCCCCAGCATTTT. Encoded protein: CASSLANNQPQHF.

This rearrangement joins TRBV5-4 to TRBJ2-7; perhaps D is TRBD1 or TRBD2 (5 bases each). The V end lost 0 bases, the J end lost 3 bases, and 13 bases lay between the germline ends. The CDR3 sequence is 15 residues long. Germline assignment: CDR1 SGHNT and CDR2 YYREEE (reference sequence). In DNA form, the CDR3 reads TGTGCCAGCAGCTTGGCCTGGGGGAAAAGCTACGAGCAGTACTTC. Residues: CASSLAWGKSYEQYF.